The rows below give T cell receptor beta chains drawn from one sample of a study of human T cells and chemical hapten exposure. TCRdb reprocessed the RACE reads with MiXCR, giving one entry per CDR3 protein. The sample holds 90,000 or so distinct CDR3 sequences, 8% to 11% seen once. Sequences were derived from whole blood, sampled in connection with sensitization to the hapten diphenylcyclopropenone (DPC). These receptors were collected from a man between 35 and 55 years old with alopecia areata. Some clones in this sample may be carry-over from other donors' samples. Each CDR3 is given with its conserved first and last residue. A D gene is named only where the DNA matches it firmly. Clone size is stated in some rows and not others, as once, few, many or a class when expanded.

j_gene: TRBJ2-7
abundance: -
v_gene: TRBV7-8
d_gene: TRBD2
CDR3aa: CASSFIPGLAYYEQYF
CDR3nt: TGTGCCAGCAGCTTCATACCGGGACTAGCATACTACGAGCAGTACTTC

j_gene: TRBJ1-1
abundance: few
v_gene: TRBV12-3/TRBV12-4
d_gene: TRBD1
CDR3aa: CASSRTGWNTEAFF
CDR3nt: TGTGCCAGCAGCCGGACAGGCTGGAACACTGAAGCTTTCTTT

j_gene: TRBJ2-2
abundance: -
v_gene: TRBV5-1
d_gene: -
CDR3aa: CASSQGRNTGELFF
CDR3nt: TGCGCCAGCAGCCAAGGACGGAACACCGGGGAGCTGTTTTTT

j_gene: TRBJ2-3
abundance: -
v_gene: TRBV6-2/TRBV6-3
d_gene: TRBD2
CDR3aa: CASSYSVGGRADTQYF
CDR3nt: TGTGCCAGCAGTTACTCTGTGGGGGGGAGAGCAGATACGCAGTATTTT

j_gene: TRBJ1-5
abundance: few
v_gene: TRBV12-3/TRBV12-4
d_gene: -
CDR3aa: CASSLVGGGQPQHF
CDR3nt: TGTGCCAGCAGTTTAGTGGGTGGGGGACAGCCCCAGCATTTT

j_gene: TRBJ2-3
abundance: few
v_gene: TRBV5-1
d_gene: TRBD1
CDR3aa: CASRTTGTVYTDTQYF
CDR3nt: TGCGCCAGCAGGACTACCGGGACAGTATACACAGATACGCAGTATTTT

j_gene: TRBJ2-2
abundance: few
v_gene: TRBV11-2
d_gene: TRBD2
CDR3aa: CASRGWSGGTGELFF
CDR3nt: TGTGCCAGCAGGGGCTGGAGCGGGGGCACCGGGGAGCTGTTTTTT

j_gene: TRBJ1-1
abundance: -
v_gene: TRBV6-6
d_gene: -
CDR3aa: CASSRLENTEAFF
CDR3nt: TGTGCCAGCAGTCGCTTAGAGAACACTGAAGCTTTCTTT

j_gene: TRBJ2-3
abundance: -
v_gene: TRBV5-1
d_gene: TRBD2
CDR3aa: CASHSGLADTDTQYF
CDR3nt: TGCGCCTCTCACTCGGGACTAGCGGACACAGATACGCAGTATTTT

j_gene: TRBJ2-3
abundance: -
v_gene: TRBV20-1
d_gene: TRBD2
CDR3aa: CSAVGLAASTDTQYF
CDR3nt: TGCAGTGCTGTTGGACTAGCGGCTAGCACAGATACGCAGTATTTT

j_gene: TRBJ1-1
abundance: many
v_gene: TRBV29-1
d_gene: -
CDR3aa: CSVDSSYSGTEAFF
CDR3nt: TGCAGCGTAGACAGCTCCTACAGCGGAACTGAAGCTTTCTTT

j_gene: TRBJ1-4
abundance: many
v_gene: TRBV27
d_gene: -
CDR3aa: CASSLTATNEKLFF
CDR3nt: TGTGCCAGCAGTCTTACTGCAACTAATGAAAAACTGTTTTTT

j_gene: TRBJ2-5
abundance: -
v_gene: TRBV12-3/TRBV12-4
d_gene: TRBD2
CDR3aa: CASSLAGAGETQYF
CDR3nt: TGTGCCAGCTCTCTAGCGGGAGCGGGAGAGACCCAGTACTTC

j_gene: TRBJ1-4
abundance: many
v_gene: TRBV6-4
d_gene: TRBD1
CDR3aa: CASSVTGDDEKLFF
CDR3nt: TGTGCCAGCAGTGTCACAGGGGATGATGAAAAACTGTTTTTT

j_gene: TRBJ2-3
abundance: few
v_gene: TRBV7-2
d_gene: -
CDR3aa: CASSLGPDTQYF
CDR3nt: TGTGCCAGCAGCTTAGGTCCAGATACGCAGTATTTT

j_gene: TRBJ2-7
abundance: few
v_gene: TRBV6-5
d_gene: -
CDR3aa: CASSSPLAGREQYF
CDR3nt: TGTGCCAGCAGTTCCCCTCTAGCAGGAAGGGAGCAGTACTTC

j_gene: TRBJ2-3
abundance: -
v_gene: TRBV14
d_gene: -
CDR3aa: CASSPKWQGRTDTQYF
CDR3nt: TGTGCCAGCAGCCCCAAATGGCAGGGTCGCACAGATACGCAGTATTTT

j_gene: TRBJ2-3
abundance: few
v_gene: TRBV19
d_gene: -
CDR3aa: CASRGDTQYF
CDR3nt: TGTGCCAGTAGGGGAGATACGCAGTATTTT

j_gene: TRBJ2-3
abundance: -
v_gene: TRBV12-3/TRBV12-4
d_gene: TRBD2
CDR3aa: CASSLRAGGTDTQYF
CDR3nt: TGTGCCAGCAGTTTACGAGCGGGAGGCACAGATACGCAGTATTTT

j_gene: TRBJ2-1
abundance: few
v_gene: TRBV20-1
d_gene: -
CDR3aa: CSAATSGKPYGEQFF
CDR3nt: TGCAGTGCTGCCACCTCAGGGAAGCCTTATGGGGAGCAGTTCTTC

j_gene: TRBJ2-1
abundance: few
v_gene: TRBV12-3/TRBV12-4
d_gene: TRBD2
CDR3aa: CASIQAGAPSYNEQFF
CDR3nt: TGTGCCAGCATCCAAGCGGGAGCCCCCTCCTACAATGAGCAGTTCTTC

j_gene: TRBJ2-3
abundance: -
v_gene: TRBV29-1
d_gene: TRBD2
CDR3aa: CSFRLAGTDTQYF
CDR3nt: TGCAGCTTCAGACTAGCGGGGACAGATACGCAGTATTTT

j_gene: TRBJ2-2
abundance: -
v_gene: TRBV6-2/TRBV6-3
d_gene: TRBD1
CDR3aa: CASRRPTGGVKTGELFF
CDR3nt: TGTGCCAGCAGACGCCCGACAGGGGGCGTGAAAACCGGGGAGCTGTTTTTT

j_gene: TRBJ2-3
abundance: -
v_gene: TRBV29-1
d_gene: -
CDR3aa: CSADGGPDTQYF
CDR3nt: TGCAGCGCCGACGGCGGCCCAGATACGCAGTATTTT

j_gene: TRBJ2-1
abundance: few
v_gene: TRBV7-2
d_gene: TRBD2
CDR3aa: CASSLVPGLAGGDNEQFF
CDR3nt: TGTGCCAGCAGCTTAGTCCCGGGACTAGCGGGAGGGGACAATGAGCAGTTCTTC

j_gene: TRBJ1-2
abundance: few
v_gene: TRBV4-1
d_gene: TRBD1
CDR3aa: CASSPRTGISYGYTF
CDR3nt: TGCGCCAGCAGCCCCCGGACAGGGATATCCTATGGCTACACCTTC

j_gene: TRBJ2-5
abundance: many
v_gene: TRBV20-1
d_gene: TRBD1
CDR3aa: CSARGQGLETQYF
CDR3nt: TGCAGTGCTAGGGGACAGGGGTTGGAGACCCAGTACTTC

j_gene: TRBJ1-3
abundance: many
v_gene: TRBV21-1
d_gene: -
CDR3aa: CASGPGQQLPSGNTIYF
CDR3nt: TGTGCCAGCGGACCGGGACAGCAACTACCTTCTGGAAACACCATATATTTT

j_gene: TRBJ1-2
abundance: -
v_gene: TRBV12-5
d_gene: -
CDR3aa: CASGAQQEPGYTF
CDR3nt: TGTGCTAGTGGTGCCCAACAAGAACCTGGCTACACCTTC

j_gene: TRBJ2-1
abundance: once
v_gene: TRBV20-1
d_gene: -
CDR3aa: CSAARVDSYNEQFF
CDR3nt: TGCAGTGCCGCCCGGGTGGACTCCTACAATGAGCAGTTCTTC

j_gene: TRBJ2-1
abundance: -
v_gene: TRBV23-1
d_gene: TRBD1
CDR3aa: CASSQSLRQGPLDYNEQFF
CDR3nt: TGCGCCAGCAGTCAATCTTTACGACAGGGACCCTTAGACTACAATGAGCAGTTCTTC

j_gene: TRBJ2-3
abundance: -
v_gene: TRBV6-2/TRBV6-3
d_gene: -
CDR3aa: CASSERLFTDTQYF
CDR3nt: TGTGCCAGCAGTGAGCGGCTCTTCACAGATACGCAGTATTTT

j_gene: TRBJ2-7
abundance: few
v_gene: TRBV11-2
d_gene: -
CDR3aa: CASSLVQYEQYF
CDR3nt: TGTGCCAGCAGCTTGGTACAGTACGAGCAGTACTTC

j_gene: TRBJ1-2
abundance: -
v_gene: TRBV7-2
d_gene: TRBD1
CDR3aa: CASSLARGNGYTF
CDR3nt: TGTGCCAGCAGCTTAGCCAGGGGGAACGGCTACACCTTC

j_gene: TRBJ1-2
abundance: -
v_gene: TRBV11-3
d_gene: -
CDR3aa: CASSLAGSGYTF
CDR3nt: TGTGCCAGCAGCTTGGCGGGGTCTGGCTACACCTTC

j_gene: TRBJ2-1
abundance: few
v_gene: TRBV7-2
d_gene: -
CDR3aa: CASSLEPTESSYNEQFF
CDR3nt: TGTGCCAGCAGCTTAGAACCGACAGAGAGCTCCTACAATGAGCAGTTCTTC

j_gene: TRBJ1-3
abundance: many
v_gene: TRBV4-1
d_gene: -
CDR3aa: CASSLEDSDSGNTIYF
CDR3nt: TGCGCCAGCAGCCTCGAGGATTCAGACTCTGGAAACACCATATATTTT

j_gene: TRBJ2-3
abundance: -
v_gene: TRBV6-5
d_gene: -
CDR3aa: CASRNTDTQYF
CDR3nt: TGTGCCAGCAGGAACACAGATACGCAGTATTTT

j_gene: TRBJ1-2
abundance: few
v_gene: TRBV24-1
d_gene: -
CDR3aa: CATSTGTDYGYTF
CDR3nt: TGTGCCACCAGCACCGGGACGGACTATGGCTACACCTTC

j_gene: TRBJ2-5
abundance: -
v_gene: TRBV12-3/TRBV12-4
d_gene: -
CDR3aa: CASSFSGQETQYF
CDR3nt: TGTGCCAGCAGTTTTTCCGGCCAAGAGACCCAGTACTTC

j_gene: TRBJ2-3
abundance: -
v_gene: TRBV5-4
d_gene: -
CDR3aa: CASSLVGRITDTQYF
CDR3nt: TGTGCCAGCAGCTTGGTTGGGCGAATCACAGATACGCAGTATTTT

j_gene: TRBJ2-1
abundance: -
v_gene: TRBV7-3
d_gene: -
CDR3aa: CASSSGDHNEQFF
CDR3nt: TGTGCCAGCAGCTCCGGGGACCACAATGAGCAGTTCTTC

j_gene: TRBJ1-1
abundance: -
v_gene: TRBV7-6
d_gene: -
CDR3aa: CASSLAQGSNAEAFF
CDR3nt: TGTGCCAGCAGCTTAGCCCAGGGGTCCAACGCTGAAGCTTTCTTT

j_gene: TRBJ2-4
abundance: few
v_gene: TRBV20-1
d_gene: TRBD2
CDR3aa: CSSTSGNIQYF
CDR3nt: TGCAGTTCGACTAGCGGGAACATTCAGTACTTC

j_gene: TRBJ2-5
abundance: -
v_gene: TRBV7-9
d_gene: TRBD2
CDR3aa: CASRVGLAQETQYF
CDR3nt: TGTGCCAGCAGGGTAGGACTAGCCCAAGAGACCCAGTACTTC

j_gene: TRBJ2-2
abundance: few
v_gene: TRBV30
d_gene: -
CDR3aa: CAWSNTENTGELFF
CDR3nt: TGTGCCTGGAGTAACACAGAGAACACCGGGGAGCTGTTTTTT

j_gene: TRBJ2-3
abundance: many
v_gene: TRBV2
d_gene: -
CDR3aa: CASRRIGGRGLTDTQYF
CDR3nt: TGTGCCAGCAGGAGGATCGGGGGACGGGGACTCACAGATACGCAGTATTTT

j_gene: TRBJ1-1
abundance: many
v_gene: TRBV7-9
d_gene: TRBD1
CDR3aa: CASRATGLNTEAFF
CDR3nt: TGTGCCAGCAGGGCGACAGGGCTGAACACTGAAGCTTTCTTT

j_gene: TRBJ2-5
abundance: -
v_gene: TRBV12-3/TRBV12-4
d_gene: -
CDR3aa: CASSLYPRAQETQYF
CDR3nt: TGTGCCAGCAGTTTATACCCCCGGGCCCAAGAGACCCAGTACTTC

j_gene: TRBJ2-5
abundance: many
v_gene: TRBV6-6
d_gene: TRBD2
CDR3aa: CASSSPGTSGRETQYF
CDR3nt: TGTGCCAGCAGTTCCCCCGGGACTAGCGGGAGGGAGACCCAGTACTTC

j_gene: TRBJ2-2
abundance: few
v_gene: TRBV5-1
d_gene: TRBD2
CDR3aa: CASSLEGLAGDTGELFF
CDR3nt: TGCGCCAGCAGCTTGGAGGGTCTAGCGGGAGATACCGGGGAGCTGTTTTTT

j_gene: TRBJ2-6
abundance: few
v_gene: TRBV5-1
d_gene: -
CDR3aa: CASRALQQGSGANVLTF
CDR3nt: TGCGCCAGCAGGGCCCTTCAACAGGGCTCTGGGGCCAACGTCCTGACTTTC

j_gene: TRBJ2-5
abundance: few
v_gene: TRBV12-3/TRBV12-4
d_gene: -
CDR3aa: CASSLARGETQYF
CDR3nt: TGTGCCAGCAGTTTGGCTCGGGGAGAGACCCAGTACTTC

j_gene: TRBJ1-1
abundance: -
v_gene: TRBV6-6
d_gene: -
CDR3aa: CASSYPAGTEAFF
CDR3nt: TGTGCCAGCAGTTACCCCGCGGGGACTGAAGCTTTCTTT

j_gene: TRBJ1-5
abundance: -
v_gene: TRBV3-1
d_gene: -
CDR3aa: CASSLQGQQPQHF
CDR3nt: TGTGCCAGCAGCCTCCAGGGGCAGCAGCCCCAGCATTTT